Sequencing of this T cell receptor beta chain was carried out in a study of T cell changes during pregnancy in multiple sclerosis. The protocol was immunoSEQ multiplex PCR, while the TCRdb copy is restricted to in-frame clones and leaves out a portion. The repertoire holds tens of thousands of clones, with over 80% as singletons. CDR1 WNHNN and CDR2 SYGVQD come from the germline V gene (reference sequence). The J segment lost 3 bases and the V segment lost 6 bases, leaving 5 bases of the junction unmatched. This CDR3 comprises 16 residues. This chain links TRBV10-1 with TRBJ2-3, with 14 bases identical to TRBD2. The source of this sequence is a female donor with multiple sclerosis, enrolled in a pregnancy study. The sequencing here drew on peripheral blood, taken after pregnancy. The CDR3 region is CASSDWTSGRTDTQYF. The DNA of the CDR3 is TGCGCCAGCAGCGATTGGACTAGCGGGAGGACAGATACGCAGTATTTT.